The clone carrying this T cell receptor beta chain was seen once. The antigen remains undetermined. This sample is drawn from a study of T cell responses to AZD1222 COVID-19 vaccine. Produced via immunoSEQ multiplex PCR; TCRdb's table is partial and in-frame only. The sample consists of roughly 80,000 clones, roughly 90% of them appearing once. General observations from the study: Just six AZD1222 recipients tested seropositive at baseline.

This CDR3 region has 13 residues. The chain couples TRBV21-1 to TRBJ2-3. TRBV21-1 is reported as a pseudogene. This material consisted of peripheral blood, taken 28 days after the second AZD1222 dose. This receptor was obtained from an adult who received the AZD1222 COVID-19 vaccine. The CDR3 DNA follows: TGTGCCAGCAGCGCTTCATGCACAGATACGCAGTATTTT. It translates to CASSASCTDTQYF.